This TCR beta chain was sequenced in a study of blood T cell repertoires in COVID-19. Study summary: Sites across the United States, Italy and Spain contributed samples from acute and convalescent COVID-19. Sample material is recorded as cDNA or gDNA derived from T cells, B-cell-depleted T cells, or PBMCs.

Authors' processing steps: Amplification with reference gene primers provided the estimates of nucleated cell counts. Clones were read by immunoSEQ multiplex PCR, and TCRdb kept only the in-frame ones, dropping some. D and trimming come from the DNA, and the V and J calls and clone size come from that table. The data hold some 120,000 clones, with around 91% observed a single time. The CDR3 runs 13 residues. Germline CDR1 reads SGHTA; CDR2 reads FQGNSA. V dropped 6 bases and J dropped 3 bases, with 9 bases sitting between them. The chain joins TRBV7-2 to TRBJ1-3, with D hard to call. The sequencing sample was made of peripheral blood. The sequence was collected from a man between 65 and 85 years old with active or convalescent COVID-19. Here the CDR3 reads CASSQVYGNTIYF. CDR3 DNA: TGTGCCAGCAGTCAGGTGTATGGAAACACCATATATTTT.